This note documents a single TCR beta chain sequence. Data came from immunoSEQ multiplex PCR; TCRdb stores just in-frame clones and leaves some out. The sample shows roughly 120,000 clones, about 92% of them seen only once. The sample is drawn from a study of T cell responses to AZD1222 COVID-19 vaccine. The sample consisted of peripheral blood, taken 28 days after the second AZD1222 dose. The receptor was isolated from an adult who received the AZD1222 COVID-19 vaccine.

CDR3 coding DNA: TGTGCCACCAGCAGAGACGGCCCAGGGGGGGACTACGAGCAGTACTTC. Encoded protein: CATSRDGPGGDYEQYF. The chain carries TRBV15 and TRBJ2-7; D is perhaps TRBD1 or TRBD2 (7 bases each). V lost 0 bases and J lost 3, with 15 bases in between. The CDR3 is 16 residues long. The germline V gene has CDR1 LNHNV and CDR2 YYDKDF (reference sequence). Supplemented by reference TRBV15 and TRBJ2-7, the full variable domain reads DAMVIQNPRYQVTQFGKPVTLSCSQTLNHNVMYWYQQKSSQAPKLLFHYYDKDFNNEADTPDNFQSRRPNTSFCFLDIRSPGLGDTAMYLCATSRDGPGGDYEQYFGPGTRLTVT.